A selection of T cell receptor beta chains follows, all from one sample in a study of a mutant IDH1 vaccine in newly diagnosed glioma. The antigens these receptors bind are not known. Profiled with immunoSEQ multiplex PCR; TCRdb holds only in-frame clones, not every one. The table has tens of thousands of clones, 84% seen once. The starting material was PBMCs, obtained from a glioma patient whose treatment included an IDH1 peptide vaccine. These receptors originate from a man aged 18 to 30 with glioma. Each CDR3 is given with its conserved first and last residue. D genes are given only for firm matches. The size entry is marked missing in some rows and otherwise reads once, few, many or a size class.

length	size	D	J	V	CDR3	DNA
13	few	-	TRBJ1-2	TRBV25-1	CASTPGSAYGYTF	TGTGCCAGCACCCCCGGCAGCGCTTATGGCTACACCTTC
13	few	-	TRBJ1-2	TRBV7-9	CASSLEDIYGYTF	TGTGCCAGCAGCTTAGAGGACATCTATGGCTACACCTTC
15	-	-	TRBJ2-6	TRBV13	CASTRVFSGANVLTF	TGTGCCAGCACCAGGGTGTTCTCTGGGGCCAACGTCCTGACTTTC
15	once	TRBD2	TRBJ2-5	TRBV11-1	CASSWGGGATETQYF	TGTGCCAGCAGCTGGGGCGGGGGGGCGACAGAGACCCAGTACTTC
15	-	-	TRBJ1-2	TRBV2	CASSEKGGGGYGYTF	TGTGCCAGCAGTGAGAAGGGGGGCGGGGGTTATGGCTACACCTTC
13	-	TRBD1	TRBJ1-2	TRBV28	CASSADRMDGYTF	TGTGCCAGCAGCGCGGACAGGATGGATGGCTACACCTTC
14	once	-	TRBJ2-1	TRBV11-3	CASSLDGQYNEQFF	TGTGCCAGCAGCTTAGATGGACAGTACAATGAGCAGTTCTTC
16	-	TRBD1	TRBJ2-5	TRBV19	CASSPTRGGWQETQYF	TGTGCCAGTAGTCCCACCCGAGGGGGCTGGCAAGAGACCCAGTACTTC
13	-	-	TRBJ1-5	TRBV27	CASRQRGSQPQHF	TGTGCCAGCAGGCAAAGGGGATCCCAGCCCCAGCATTTT
15	-	TRBD1	TRBJ2-1	TRBV6-5	CASRRPFGQGAEQFF	TGTGCCAGCAGGCGCCCATTCGGACAGGGTGCTGAGCAGTTCTTC
17	-	-	TRBJ2-6	TRBV19	CASSTSQGYSGANVLTF	TGTGCCAGTAGTACCTCACAGGGCTACTCTGGGGCCAACGTCCTGACTTTC
15	-	-	TRBJ2-3	TRBV9	CASTREPVLTDTQYF	TGTGCCAGCACCCGAGAACCGGTCCTAACAGATACGCAGTATTTT
16	-	TRBD1	TRBJ2-2	TRBV7-8	CASSGDRGRNTGELFF	TGTGCCAGCAGTGGGGACAGGGGGCGGAACACCGGGGAGCTGTTTTTT